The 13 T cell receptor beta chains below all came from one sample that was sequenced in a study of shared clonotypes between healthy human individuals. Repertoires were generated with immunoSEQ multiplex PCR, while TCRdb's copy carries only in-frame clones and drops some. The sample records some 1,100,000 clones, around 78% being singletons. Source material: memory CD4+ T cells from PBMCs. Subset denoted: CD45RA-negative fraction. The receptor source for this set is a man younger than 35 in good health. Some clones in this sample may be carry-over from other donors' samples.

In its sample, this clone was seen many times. CDR3: CASHKGGRNNEQFF. The CDR3 nucleotides read TGTGCCAGCCATAAGGGGGGCAGGAACAATGAGCAGTTCTTC. This chain joins TRBV6-5 and TRBJ2-1; D could derive from TRBD1 or TRBD2 (6 bases each). The CDR3 runs 14 residues. Deletions cut 8 bases from V and 5 bases from J, with 16 bases between. In germline, CDR1 is MNHEY, CDR2 SVGAGI.

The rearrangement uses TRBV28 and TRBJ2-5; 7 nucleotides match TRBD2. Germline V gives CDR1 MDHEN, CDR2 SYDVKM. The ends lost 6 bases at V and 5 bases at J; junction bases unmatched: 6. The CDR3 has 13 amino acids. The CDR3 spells CASRSGGGETQYF. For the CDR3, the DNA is TGTGCCAGCAGATCGGGGGGAGGGGAGACCCAGTACTTC.

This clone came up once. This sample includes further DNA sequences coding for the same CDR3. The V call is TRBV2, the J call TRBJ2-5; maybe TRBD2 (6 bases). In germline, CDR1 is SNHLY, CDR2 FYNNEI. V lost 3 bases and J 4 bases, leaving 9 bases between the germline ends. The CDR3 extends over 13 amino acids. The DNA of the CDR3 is TGTGCCAGCAGTGATGTGGGAGGAGAGACCCAGTACTTC. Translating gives CASSDVGGETQYF.

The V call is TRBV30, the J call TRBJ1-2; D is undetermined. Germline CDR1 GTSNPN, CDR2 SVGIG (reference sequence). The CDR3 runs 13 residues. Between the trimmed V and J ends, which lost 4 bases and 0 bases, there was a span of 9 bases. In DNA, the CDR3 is TGTGCCTGGATCGGCGACACTAACTATGGCTACACCTTC. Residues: CAWIGDTNYGYTF. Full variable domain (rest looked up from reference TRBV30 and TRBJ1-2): SQTIHQWPATLVQPVGSPLSLECTVEGTSNPNLYWYRQAAGRGLQLLFYSVGIGQISSEVPQNLSASRPQDRQFILSSKKLLLSDSGFYLCAWIGDTNYGYTFGSGTRLTVV.

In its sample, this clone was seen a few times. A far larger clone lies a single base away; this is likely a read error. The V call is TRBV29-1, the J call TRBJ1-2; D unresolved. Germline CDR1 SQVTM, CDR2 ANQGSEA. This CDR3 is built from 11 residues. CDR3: CSESSNYGYIF. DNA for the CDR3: TGCAGCGAGTCCTCAAACTATGGCTACATCTTC.

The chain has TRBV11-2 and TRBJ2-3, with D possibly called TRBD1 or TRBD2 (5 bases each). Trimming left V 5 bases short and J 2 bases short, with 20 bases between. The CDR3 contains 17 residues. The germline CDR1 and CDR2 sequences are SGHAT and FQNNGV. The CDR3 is CASSAGGAVHHTDTQYF. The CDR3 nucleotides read TGTGCCAGCAGCGCGGGTGGGGCAGTACACCACACAGATACGCAGTATTTT.

CDR3 region: CASRVSRGNNEQFF. As DNA, the CDR3 is TGTGCCAGCAGGGTTTCGCGGGGAAACAATGAGCAGTTCTTC. V usage is TRBV28 and J usage is TRBJ2-1; a weak D match, TRBD2 (6 bases). V lost 6 bases, J lost 5 bases, and 14 bases lay in between. Germline V gene lookup returns CDR1 MDHEN and CDR2 SYDVKM. The CDR3 contains 14 residues.

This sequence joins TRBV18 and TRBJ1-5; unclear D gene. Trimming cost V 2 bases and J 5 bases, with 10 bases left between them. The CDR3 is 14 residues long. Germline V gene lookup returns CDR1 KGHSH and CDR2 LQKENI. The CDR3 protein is CASSPVARYQPQHF. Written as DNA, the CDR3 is TGTGCCAGCTCACCAGTGGCCAGATATCAGCCCCAGCATTTT.

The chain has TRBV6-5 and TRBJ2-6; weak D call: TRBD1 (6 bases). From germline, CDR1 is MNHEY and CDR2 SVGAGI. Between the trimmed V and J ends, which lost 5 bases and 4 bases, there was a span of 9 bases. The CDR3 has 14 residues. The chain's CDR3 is CASSQGTGANVLTF. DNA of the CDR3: TGTGCCAGCAGTCAAGGGACAGGGGCCAACGTCCTGACTTTC.

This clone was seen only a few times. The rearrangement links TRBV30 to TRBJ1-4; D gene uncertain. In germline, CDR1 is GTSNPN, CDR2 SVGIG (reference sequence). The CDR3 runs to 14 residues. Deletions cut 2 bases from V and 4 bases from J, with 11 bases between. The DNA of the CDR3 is TGTGCCTGGAGTACGAAAGGGCTTAATGAAAAACTGTTTTTT. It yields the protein CAWSTKGLNEKLFF.

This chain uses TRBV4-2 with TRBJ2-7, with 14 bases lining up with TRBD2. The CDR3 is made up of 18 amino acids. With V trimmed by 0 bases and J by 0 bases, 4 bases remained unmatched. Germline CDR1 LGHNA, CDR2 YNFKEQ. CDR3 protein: CASSQDGLAGGHSYEQYF. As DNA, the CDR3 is TGTGCCAGCAGCCAAGACGGACTAGCGGGAGGCCACTCCTACGAGCAGTACTTC.

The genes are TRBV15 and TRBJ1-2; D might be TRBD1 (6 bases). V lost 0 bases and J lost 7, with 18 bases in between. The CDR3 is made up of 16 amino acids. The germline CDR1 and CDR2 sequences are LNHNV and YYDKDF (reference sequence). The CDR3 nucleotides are TGTGCCACCAGCAGAGATCCCCTGACAGGCGCAGGTGGCTACACCTTC. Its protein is CATSRDPLTGAGGYTF.

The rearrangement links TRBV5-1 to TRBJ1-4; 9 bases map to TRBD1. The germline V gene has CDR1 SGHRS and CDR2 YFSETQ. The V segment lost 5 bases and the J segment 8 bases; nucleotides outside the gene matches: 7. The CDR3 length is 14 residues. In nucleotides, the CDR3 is TGCGCCAGCAGTACGACAGGGGGGCAAGAAAAACTGTTTTTT. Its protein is CASSTTGGQEKLFF.